Presented here are 22 T cell receptor beta chains from one specimen sequenced in a study of CD8+CD57+ T cells in acquired aplastic anemia. Those patients picked for sequencing had displayed CD8+CD57+ cell expansion on flow cytometry. Investigators profiled TCR beta VDJ and CDR3 from genomic DNA template. TCRdb recomputed calls from the reads with MiXCR, one row per CDR3 protein. This table has around 150,000 distinct CDR3 sequences, about 45% appearing once. The sample comprised sorted CD4+, CD8+, or CD8+CD57+ T cells (not recorded which) from PBMCs. These receptors came from a human donor with aplastic anemia.

This chain connects TRBV10-2 to TRBJ2-7, with a possible D match to TRBD1 (6 bases). Trimming removed 8 bases at V and 0 bases at J, with 14 bases between. Germline V CDR1 and CDR2: WSHSY, SAAADI. The CDR3 extends over 14 amino acids. CDR3 residues: CASRRTVSSYEQYF. CDR3 nucleotides: TGCGCCAGCCGAAGGACAGTCAGCTCCTACGAGCAGTACTTC.

About this clonotype itself: This sequence may be a read error, since a much larger clone differs from it by one base. The chain links TRBV6-2 or TRBV6-3 to TRBJ2-7; 10 bases agree with TRBD2. CDR3 size: 15 residues. The V gene end was trimmed by 2 bases and the J gene end by 2 bases; junction bases not matched to a gene: 3. Germline V gene data show CDR1 as MNHEY and CDR2 as SVGEGT. The CDR3 region has the DNA TGTGCCAGCAGTTACCCAGCGGGAGGGCCCTACGAGCAGTACTTC. Protein sequence: CASSYPAGGPYEQYF.

The chain carries TRBV10-3 and TRBJ1-6, with 9 bases identical to TRBD1. The CDR3 is 15 residues long. Germline V gives CDR1 ENHRY, CDR2 SYGVKD. V was clipped by 5 bases and J by 5 bases; unmatched bases: 4. CDR3 DNA sequence: TGTGCCATCAGTCGACAGGGGGTTGATAATTCACCCCTCCACTTT. Translation: CAISRQGVDNSPLHF.

This clonotype appeared many times. The genes are TRBV5-4 and TRBJ2-1; 7 nucleotides agree with TRBD2. CDR3 size: 17 residues. With 5 bases clipped from V and 4 bases from J, the junction kept 15 bases outside the gene matches. Germline lookup yields CDR1 SGHNT and CDR2 YYREEE (reference sequence). CDR3 DNA sequence: TGTGCCAGCAGTTATGGGGGTAGCGGGCCCATGTACAATGAGCAGTTCTTC. Translation gives CASSYGGSGPMYNEQFF. The entire variable domain, with the rest obtained from reference TRBV5-4 and TRBJ2-1, is as follows: ETGVTQSPTHLIKTRGQQVTLRCSSQSGHNTVSWYQQALGQGPQFIFQYYREEENGRGNFPPRFSGLQFPNYSSELNVNALELDDSALYLCASSYGGSGPMYNEQFFGPGTRLTVL.

Comment on this clonotype: A much larger clone differs from this one at a single base, so this may be a read error. V usage is TRBV24-1 and J usage is TRBJ2-5; tentative D call: TRBD2 (6 bases). The CDR3 consists of 15 residues. Per the germline V gene, CDR1 is KGHDR and CDR2 is SFDVKD. Trimming pared 11 bases from V and 0 bases from J, leaving 18 bases between. CDR3 residues: CASSVAGGDQETQYF. The CDR3 nucleotides read TGTGCCAGTAGTGTAGCCGGCGGGGACCAAGAGACCCAGTACTTC.

Many counts were recorded for this clonotype. The gene calls are TRBV2 and TRBJ2-3; 9 nucleotides line up with TRBD1. The CDR3 contains 16 residues. Germline assignment: CDR1 SNHLY and CDR2 FYNNEI. Trimming at V came to 4 bases and at J to 2 bases, leaving 7 bases not matched to a gene. In DNA, the CDR3 is TGTGCCAGCAGTGTAGGGAGGACAGGGGTCACAGATACGCAGTATTTT. This gives the protein CASSVGRTGVTDTQYF.

This clonotype was seen many times. V is TRBV5-1 and J is TRBJ2-3; 8 bases match TRBD2. V gave up 4 bases and J gave up 3 bases; unmatched junction bases: 4. The CDR3 runs to 14 residues. CDR1 and CDR2 from the germline V gene are SGHRS and YFSETQ. The DNA for the CDR3 is TGCGCCAGCAGCCCGGGGACTAGTACAGATACGCAGTATTTT. Translated: CASSPGTSTDTQYF.

Regarding this clonotype: This may come from a read error, since a much larger clone is one base off. The chain combines TRBV12-3 or TRBV12-4 with TRBJ1-3; D uncertain. The CDR3 is 13 residues long. V lost 6 bases and J 1 base, leaving 7 bases between the germline ends. In DNA form, the CDR3 reads TGTGCCAGCAGCCCTCATTCTGGAAACACCATATATTTT. This codes for CASSPHSGNTIYF.

Turning to this clonotype: The junction departs from the called germline gene at one end, perhaps through a read error. This sequence joins TRBV9 and TRBJ2-3, with 7 bases matching TRBD2. Germline assignment: CDR1 SGDLS and CDR2 YYNGEE. This CDR3 region has 16 residues. CDR3 in DNA: TGTGCCAGCAGCCCCCTCGCGGGCGGGAGCACAGGTACGCAGTATTTT. Translation: CASSPLAGGSTGTQYF.

This clonotype was counted ten times or more. J is TRBJ1-3 and V is TRBV2, with a weak D call TRBD1 (6 bases). The CDR3 runs to 14 residues. Between the trimmed V and J ends, which lost 8 bases and 2 bases, there was a span of 13 bases. CDR1 is SNHLY, CDR2 FYNNEI, per germline. CDR3 sequence (DNA): TGTGCCAGCCGCAGGGGAACTACTGGAAACACCATATATTTT. This sequence encodes CASRRGTTGNTIYF. The complete variable domain, with remaining parts taken from reference TRBV2 and TRBJ1-3, reads EPEVTQTPSHQVTQMGQEVILRCVPISNHLYFYWYRQILGQKVEFLVSFYNNEISEKSEIFDDQFSVERPDGSNFTLKIRSTKLEDSAMYFCASRRGTTGNTIYFGEGSWLTVV.

V usage is TRBV5-1 and J usage is TRBJ1-2; 7 bases fit TRBD1. With V trimmed by 0 bases and J by 8 bases, 4 bases remained unmatched. Germline loops: CDR1 SGHRS, CDR2 YFSETQ. The CDR3 is 13 residues long. Written as DNA, the CDR3 is TGCGCCAGCAGCTTGGCCGGGACAGACGGCTACACCTTC. Its protein is CASSLAGTDGYTF.

J is TRBJ2-3 and V is TRBV10-3, with D perhaps matching TRBD1 (5 bases). Germline V gene sequence: CDR1 ENHRY, CDR2 SYGVKD. This CDR3 comprises 15 residues. Trimming took 2 bases from V and 4 from J, leaving 13 bases between them. The CDR3 protein is CAISEMGRSADTQYF. The CDR3 DNA reads as TGTGCCATCAGTGAGATGGGGCGATCCGCAGATACGCAGTATTTT.

V gene TRBV11-1 combines with J gene TRBJ2-7, with TRBD1 identical over 9 bases. This CDR3 spans 17 amino acids. Germline lookup yields CDR1 SGHAT and CDR2 FQDESV (reference sequence). V lost 4 bases, J lost 5 bases, and 15 bases stayed unmatched. CDR3 residues: CASSSTLWGQGRHEQYF. The CDR3 DNA is TGTGCCAGCAGCTCCACTCTCTGGGGACAGGGTAGACACGAGCAGTACTTC.

Remarks on this clonotype: At one end the junction does not follow the germline gene, possibly because of a read error. The chain uses TRBV7-2 and TRBJ1-6, with 7 nucleotides matching TRBD1. The germline V gene has CDR1 SGHTA and CDR2 FQGNSA. The CDR3 sequence is 15 residues long. CDR3 loop: CASSLVGQGEDPLRF. The CDR3 DNA reads TGTGCCAGCAGCTTAGTCGGCCAGGGGGAGGATCCCCTCCGCTTT.

This clonotype was seen repeatedly, ten times or more. The gene calls are TRBV7-9 and TRBJ2-3; 14 positions agree with TRBD2. Germline CDR1 reads SEHNR; CDR2 reads FQNEAQ (reference sequence). The CDR3 is made up of 14 amino acids. V shed 11 bases and J 4 bases; nucleotides not matched to a gene: 5. The CDR3 here is CAAEGLAGADTQYF. In DNA, the CDR3 is TGTGCCGCAGAGGGACTAGCGGGAGCAGATACGCAGTATTTT.

On this clonotype: This may be a read error, as it is one base from a much larger clone. The chain carries TRBV6-4 and TRBJ2-1; D might be TRBD2 (6 bases). Deletions cut 5 bases from V and 6 bases from J, with 14 bases between. The CDR3 length is 14 residues. From germline, CDR1 is MRHNA and CDR2 SNTAGT. CDR3 DNA: TGTGCCAGCAGTAGACTAGTCATCTGCAATGAGCAGTTCTTC. It specifies CASSRLVICNEQFF.

The chain uses TRBV15 and TRBJ2-1; D gene uncertain. Between the trimmed V and J ends, which lost 0 bases and 15 bases, there was a span of 15 bases. This CDR3 region has 13 residues. Germline V gene lookup returns CDR1 LNHNV and CDR2 YYDKDF (reference sequence). CDR3 loop: CATSRDFLGWAFF. The CDR3 DNA reads TGTGCCACCAGCAGAGATTTCCTCGGGTGGGCGTTCTTC.

The rearrangement links TRBV5-5 to TRBJ1-5; D unclear. V gave up 1 base and J gave up 12 bases, with 11 bases separating them. Germline lookup yields CDR1 SGHKS and CDR2 YYEKEE (reference sequence). The CDR3 has 12 residues. CDR3 in DNA: TGTGCCAGCAGCTTGAAGGAGGTACACCAGCATTTT. Protein: CASSLKEVHQHF.

Regarding this clonotype: A read error may be the cause here, since a much bigger clone is one base away. V is TRBV4-2 and J is TRBJ2-7; D might be TRBD1 (5 bases). V was pared by 0 bases and J by 6 bases, with 15 bases between. Germline assignment: CDR1 LGHNA and CDR2 YNFKEQ. This CDR3 contains 15 residues. This CDR3 reads CASSQDLAEQGEQYF. The CDR3 coding sequence is TGTGCCAGCAGCCAAGATTTGGCGGAGCAGGGCGAGCAGTACTTC.

V and J are TRBV24-1 and TRBJ2-3; TRBD2 agrees at 8 bases. The length of the CDR3 is 17 residues. The V gene end was trimmed by 4 bases and the J gene end by 0 bases; junction bases not matched to a gene: 8. Germline values: CDR1 KGHDR, CDR2 SFDVKD. The CDR3 here is CATSDRSGRGSTDTQYF. In nucleotides, the CDR3 is TGTGCCACCAGTGACCGGAGCGGGAGAGGGAGCACAGATACGCAGTATTTT.

This clonotype came up a few times. A much larger clonotype is one base distant, so this may be a read error. The genes are TRBV7-9 and TRBJ1-1; D unclear. V was clipped by 7 bases and J by 7 bases, with 16 bases between them. CDR1 is SEHNR and CDR2 is FQNEAQ in the germline V gene (reference sequence). The CDR3 has 13 residues. CDR3 DNA: TGTGCCAGCATCGTGAGGTTGGCCGTTGAAGCTTTCTTT. Protein sequence: CASIVRLAVEAFF.

At least ten counts were recorded for this clonotype. This rearrangement joins TRBV24-1 to TRBJ2-2, with D hard to call. In germline, CDR1 is KGHDR, CDR2 SFDVKD. V lost 2 bases and J 3 bases, leaving 6 bases between the germline ends. There are 14 residues in the CDR3. The CDR3 reads CATSDSVHTGELFF. The CDR3 DNA reads as TGTGCCACCAGTGATTCTGTCCACACCGGGGAGCTGTTTTTT.